A selection of T cell receptor beta chains follows, all from one sample in a study of cytomegalovirus exposure and HLA in healthy donors. This table comes from immunoSEQ multiplex PCR, and its TCRdb copy is limited to in-frame clones, with some not included. The table has some 130,000 clones, about 70% seen once. Sample: PBMCs. Receptor source: a woman aged 40 to 50 in good health and CMV-seronegative. CDR3s include the opening cysteine and the closing phenylalanine or tryptophan. D genes are given only for firm matches. The size field is filled for only some rows; it gives once, few, many or a size class.

clone_size j_call cdr3_length d_call v_call cdr3_nt cdr3_aa
. TRBJ2-5 13 TRBD1 TRBV9 TGTGCCAGCAGCTTACAGGGGGGCGAGACCCAGTACTTC CASSLQGGETQYF
. TRBJ2-1 12 . TRBV7-9 TGTGCCAGCAGCCTCAACGGCAGGGAGCAGTTCTTC CASSLNGREQFF
. TRBJ1-5 13 . TRBV29-1 TGCAGCGTCGAGGAGGGTGGGAATCAGCCCCAGCATTTT CSVEEGGNQPQHF
. TRBJ1-2 13 . TRBV15 TGTGCCACCAGCCAGGGCGGAACCTATGGCTACACCTTC CATSQGGTYGYTF
few TRBJ1-4 15 . TRBV5-8 TGTGCCAGCAGCTTCGCCCCAGGACAGTCAGGAAAACTGTTTTTT CASSFAPGQSGKLFF
. TRBJ1-1 13 TRBD1 TRBV5-4 TGTGCCAGCAGCTTGGTCGGGACAGGGGGAGCTTTCTTT CASSLVGTGGAFF
. TRBJ2-2 16 . TRBV5-1 TGCGCCAGCAGCCCCACGGCGGGGACCTACACCGGGGAGCTGTTTTTT CASSPTAGTYTGELFF
. TRBJ2-2 14 . TRBV5-6 TGTGCCAGCAGCCTACCGGGGAACACCGGGGAGCTGTTTTTT CASSLPGNTGELFF
. TRBJ2-5 15 TRBD2 TRBV6-5 TGTGCCAGCATGGACGGGGGGGCCGGGCAAGAGACCCAGTACTTC CASMDGGAGQETQYF
. TRBJ1-1 13 . TRBV5-1 TGCGCCAGCAGCGCGACCGGGGTAAGTGAAGCTTTCTTT CASSATGVSEAFF
. TRBJ2-5 15 . TRBV4-3 TGCGCCAGCAGCCAAGATCTGAGCAGCGAAGAGACCCAGTACTTC CASSQDLSSEETQYF
. TRBJ1-5 15 . TRBV28 TGTGCCAGCAGCCATGACAGGTCGGGCAATCAGCCCCAGCATTTT CASSHDRSGNQPQHF
. TRBJ1-3 11 . TRBV7-2 TGTGCCAGCAGTTCCCGGGACACCATATATTTT CASSSRDTIYF
. TRBJ1-5 12 . TRBV2 TGTGCCAGCAAGGAGAATGATCAGCCCCAGCATTTT CASKENDQPQHF
few TRBJ2-2 14 TRBD1 TRBV6-5 TGTGCCAGCAGACGGACAGGTGCCACCGGGGAGCTGTTTTTT CASRRTGATGELFF
. TRBJ2-3 15 . TRBV27 TGTGCCAGCAGTTTCCGGACAGCCTTCACAGATACGCAGTATTTT CASSFRTAFTDTQYF
. TRBJ2-7 16 . TRBV19 TGTGCCAGTAGTATACTAACAGGGCCGAGCTCCTACGAGCAGTACTTC CASSILTGPSSYEQYF
. TRBJ2-2 18 TRBD1 TRBV5-1 TGCGCCAGCAGCGTCGCCCCGGGACAGGGTAGAGGCACCGGGGAGCTGTTTTTT CASSVAPGQGRGTGELFF